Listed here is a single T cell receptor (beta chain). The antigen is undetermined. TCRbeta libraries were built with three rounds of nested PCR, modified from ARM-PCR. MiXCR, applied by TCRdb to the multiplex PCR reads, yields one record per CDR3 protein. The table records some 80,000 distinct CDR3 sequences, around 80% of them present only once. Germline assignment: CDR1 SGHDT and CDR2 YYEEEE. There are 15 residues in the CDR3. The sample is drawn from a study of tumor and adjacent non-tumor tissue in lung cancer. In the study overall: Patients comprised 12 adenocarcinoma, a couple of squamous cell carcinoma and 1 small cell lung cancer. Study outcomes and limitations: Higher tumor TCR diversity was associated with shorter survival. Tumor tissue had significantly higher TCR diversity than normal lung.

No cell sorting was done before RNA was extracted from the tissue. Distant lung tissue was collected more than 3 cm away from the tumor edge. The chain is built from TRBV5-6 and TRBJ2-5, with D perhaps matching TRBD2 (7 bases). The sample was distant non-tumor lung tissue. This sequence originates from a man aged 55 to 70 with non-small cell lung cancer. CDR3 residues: CARSSKGGLSETQYF. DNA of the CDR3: TGTGCTAGGAGCTCGAAGGGGGGGTTAAGCGAGACCCAGTACTTC.